The 13 T cell receptor beta chains below were found in one sample sequenced in a study of shared clonotypes between healthy human individuals. Libraries were prepared by immunoSEQ multiplex PCR; TCRdb keeps only in-frame clonotypes and omits some of them. The table lists nearly 1 million clones, over 60% of them singletons, with roughly 1.5% in the top ten. Specimen: memory CD4+ T cells sorted from blood. Subset indicated: CD45RA-negative fraction. The receptors here all came from a man aged 18 to 30 in good health.

This clone came up a few times. The V gene is TRBV5-1, the J gene TRBJ2-1, with D perhaps assigned TRBD1 or TRBD2 (5 bases each). Per germline, CDR1 SGHRS and CDR2 YFSETQ. This CDR3 region has 16 residues. Trimming cost V 0 bases and J 9 bases, with 19 bases left between them. The CDR3 sequence is CASSLEAYGDGGEQFF. The CDR3 region has the DNA TGCGCCAGCAGCTTGGAGGCTTATGGGGACGGAGGTGAGCAGTTCTTC.

The chain employs TRBV7-2 and TRBJ1-2, with D perhaps matching TRBD1 (5 bases). The CDR3 runs 11 residues. Trimming pared 10 bases from V and 8 bases from J, leaving 14 bases between. Germline values: CDR1 SGHTA, CDR2 FQGNSA. CDR3 DNA: TGTGCCATCATAGGGCGGGGCGGCTACACCTTC. This gives the protein CAIIGRGGYTF.

A few counts support this clone. The J gene is TRBJ1-1, the V gene TRBV19; D unresolved. CDR1 and CDR2 (germline): LNHDA, SQIVND (reference sequence). The germline V and J ends were trimmed by 4 bases and 1 base, with 7 bases remaining between them. This CDR3 is built from 13 residues. The DNA for the CDR3 is TGTGCCAGTAGTACAGGACGGAACACTGAAGCTTTCTTT. Amino acids: CASSTGRNTEAFF.

The chain employs TRBV6-6 and TRBJ2-7, with TRBD1 identical over 7 bases. The CDR3 length is 13 residues. The J segment lost 10 bases and the V segment lost 0 bases, leaving 6 bases of the junction unmatched. The germline V gene has CDR1 MNHNY and CDR2 SVGAGI (reference sequence). The CDR3 loop reads CASSYSDRALQYF. CDR3 DNA: TGTGCCAGCAGTTACTCCGACAGGGCCCTCCAGTACTTC.

For this clone: The sample has other DNA sequences that encode this CDR3 too. The chain links TRBV5-6 to TRBJ2-2; D is perhaps TRBD2 (6 bases). Trimming removed 0 bases at V and 5 bases at J, with 11 bases between. CDR3 length: 15 residues. The germline V gene has CDR1 SGHDT and CDR2 YYEEEE. CDR3 loop: CASSLDPGGTGELFF. CDR3 DNA: TGTGCCAGCAGCTTGGACCCAGGAGGGACCGGGGAGCTGTTTTTT.

Note on this clone: One end of the junction fails to match germline, which may point to a read error. The genes are TRBV14 and TRBJ1-6, with D possibly matching TRBD1 (5 bases). CDR1 is SGHDN, CDR2 FVKESK, per germline. The CDR3 has 15 amino acids. CDR3 bases: TGTGCTAGCAGCCAAGGGTGGGGGTTTGGTTCACCCCTCCACTTT. Translating gives CASSQGWGFGSPLHF.

This rearrangement joins TRBV29-1 to TRBJ1-2; D is undetermined. CDR1 is SQVTM and CDR2 is ANQGSEA in the germline V gene. V was clipped by 5 bases and J by 7 bases, with 11 bases between them. CDR3 length: 11 amino acids. This chain's CDR3 is CSVMVLGGYTF. CDR3 coding DNA: TGCAGCGTTATGGTATTGGGTGGCTACACCTTC.

The CDR3 is CASSLDGTGYGYTF. CDR3 sequence (DNA): TGTGCCAGCAGCTTAGATGGGACAGGCTATGGCTACACCTTC. The chain uses TRBV7-9 and TRBJ1-2; 8 nucleotides match TRBD1. The CDR3 runs to 14 residues. J was trimmed by 4 bases and V by 1 base; bases with no gene match: 2. Germline assignment: CDR1 SEHNR and CDR2 FQNEAQ (reference sequence).

The chain is built from TRBV15 and TRBJ2-7; TRBD1 matches 8 bases. Germline-derived CDR1 and CDR2 are LNHNV and YYDKDF (reference sequence). V gave up 0 bases and J gave up 0 bases; unmatched junction bases: 7. The CDR3 is 17 amino acids. CDR3 bases: TGTGCCACCAGCAGAGAACACTCCGGGACAGGCTCCTACGAGCAGTACTTC. Its protein is CATSREHSGTGSYEQYF.

The chain is built from TRBV11-2 and TRBJ2-2, with a weak D call TRBD2 (6 bases). Trimming removed 1 base from V and 6 bases from J, with 9 bases in between. This CDR3 is 14 amino acids long. CDR1 is SGHAT, CDR2 FQNNGV, per germline. The CDR3 sequence: CASSLGWEAGELFF. CDR3 DNA sequence: TGTGCCAGCAGCTTAGGTTGGGAGGCCGGGGAGCTGTTTTTT.

The CDR3: CATAGSGRGYEQYF. The DNA of the CDR3 is TGTGCCACGGCTGGTAGCGGGAGAGGGTACGAGCAGTACTTC. The chain uses TRBV10-3 and TRBJ2-7, with 9 bases aligning to TRBD2. V was pared by 10 bases and J by 4 bases, with 11 bases of the junction left unmatched. The germline V gene encodes CDR1 ENHRY and CDR2 SYGVKD. The CDR3 contains 14 residues.

Details on this clone: One end of the junction is discordant with germline, which a read error may explain. The chain employs TRBV7-7 and TRBJ2-1; tentatively, D is TRBD1 or TRBD2 (6 bases each). CDR1 is SSHAT, CDR2 FNYEAQ, per germline (reference sequence). CDR3 length: 15 amino acids. The CDR3 reads CASSQGGSSYNEQFF. CDR3 DNA: TGTGCTAGCAGCCAAGGGGGGAGCTCCTACAATGAGCAGTTCTTC.

CDR3 sequence reads: CASSLYLGPRWGSPLHF. The CDR3 nucleotides are TGTGCCAGCAGCTTATATTTAGGGCCCCGTTGGGGTTCACCCCTCCACTTT. The rearrangement links TRBV7-2 to TRBJ1-6; D gene unclear. The CDR3 spans 17 residues. Trimming left V 2 bases short and J 9 bases short, with 20 bases between. Germline assignment: CDR1 SGHTA and CDR2 FQGNSA.